The 19 T cell receptor beta chains below come from one sample, sequenced in a study of T-cell memory formation after mild COVID-19. Via MiXCR, TCRdb re-called the 5' RACE reads, giving one row per CDR3 protein. The sample holds around 440,000 distinct CDR3 sequences, roughly 20% seen once. The material sequenced was PBMCs or a T cell subset sorted from them (not recorded which). All receptors come from an adult woman who had mild COVID-19 (a few samples of this study predate the infection). Cell type and time point are not known.

This clonotype was detected a few times. The rearrangement uses TRBV7-8 and TRBJ1-1; a possible D gene is TRBD1 (6 bases). There are 15 residues in the CDR3. V shed 0 bases and J shed 4 bases, with 12 bases lying between them. The germline CDR1 and CDR2 sequences are SGHVS and FQNEAQ. The CDR3 here is CASSLARGVFTEAFF. Here the CDR3 DNA reads TGTGCCAGCAGCTTAGCGAGGGGGGTTTTCACTGAAGCTTTCTTT.

This clonotype was seen a handful of times. J is TRBJ1-2 and V is TRBV30; 9 nucleotides line up with TRBD1. The CDR3 is 14 residues long. From germline, CDR1 is GTSNPN and CDR2 SVGIG (reference sequence). The V and J ends lost 0 bases and 5 bases, in that order; junction bases with no gene match: 4. The CDR3 region has the DNA TGTGCCTGGAGTGTCAGGGACAGGGATTATGGCTACACCTTC. It encodes CAWSVRDRDYGYTF.

J is TRBJ2-1 and V is TRBV18, with 11 bases matching TRBD1. The CDR3 loop spans 14 amino acids. Germline V gene lookup returns CDR1 KGHSH and CDR2 LQKENI. J gave up 8 bases and V 5 bases, and 5 bases lay outside the gene matches. The CDR3: CASSYGQGADEQFF. DNA for the CDR3: TGTGCCAGCTCATACGGACAGGGGGCGGATGAGCAGTTCTTC.

The V call is TRBV27, the J call TRBJ2-2; D uncertain. Deletions cut 6 bases from V and 4 bases from J, with 6 bases between. Germline CDR1 is MNHEY and CDR2 is SMNVEV (reference sequence). The CDR3 consists of 12 residues. The CDR3 spells CASSGATGELFF. The CDR3 bases are TGTGCCAGCAGCGGTGCCACCGGGGAGCTGTTTTTT.

This clonotype was seen only a few times. V usage is TRBV4-1 and J usage is TRBJ2-5, with D unclear. Trimming took 2 bases from V and 5 from J, leaving 12 bases between them. The CDR3 totals 14 residues. The germline V gene has CDR1 MGHRA and CDR2 YSYEKL. DNA for the CDR3: TGCGCCAGCAGCCAATTTGCGGCTGTGGAGACCCAGTACTTC. Translation: CASSQFAAVETQYF.

The CDR3: CSVRGKSSYNEQFF. The CDR3 DNA reads TGCAGCGTCCGGGGGAAGAGCTCCTACAATGAGCAGTTCTTC. The V gene is TRBV29-1, the J gene TRBJ2-1, with a weak D call TRBD2 (6 bases). The CDR3 spans 14 residues. Germline CDR1 and CDR2: SQVTM and ANQGSEA. The V end was cut by 6 bases, the J end by 0 bases, with 12 bases between.

The chain recombines TRBV20-1 with TRBJ2-7; D is perhaps TRBD1 or TRBD2 (5 bases each). Germline values: CDR1 DFQATT, CDR2 SNEGSKA (reference sequence). V lost 4 bases, J lost 0 bases, and 13 bases lay in between. This CDR3 has 14 amino acids. The CDR3 region has the DNA TGCAGTGCTACCGGGACCGATCGCTCCTACGAGCAGTACTTC. Its protein product is CSATGTDRSYEQYF.

DNA of the CDR3: TGTGCCAGCAGCTTAGTTCTCAGCGCCTACAATGAGCAGTTCTTC. Protein: CASSLVLSAYNEQFF. The chain joins TRBV7-6 to TRBJ2-1; no clear D gene. Deletions cut 1 base from V and 2 bases from J, with 9 bases between. This CDR3 has 15 amino acids. Germline V gene lookup returns CDR1 SGHVS and CDR2 FNYEAQ.

This chain connects TRBV25-1 to TRBJ1-2; TRBD1 agrees at 8 bases. This CDR3 region has 15 residues. The V segment lost 5 bases and the J segment 5 bases; nucleotides outside the gene matches: 10. Germline V gene data show CDR1 as MGHDK and CDR2 as SYGVNS. CDR3 DNA sequence: TGTGCCAGCAGTCCAAATCAGGGGGCCGGGTATGGCTACACCTTC. Translating it yields CASSPNQGAGYGYTF.

In its sample, this clonotype was seen a few times. V usage is TRBV5-1 and J usage is TRBJ1-1; D gene unclear. V shed 0 bases and J shed 7 bases, with 4 bases lying between them. This CDR3 is 11 amino acids long. Germline lookup yields CDR1 SGHRS and CDR2 YFSETQ. The CDR3 here is CASSLDGEAFF. CDR3 bases: TGCGCCAGCAGCTTGGATGGTGAAGCTTTCTTT. Full variable domain (missing parts from reference TRBV5-1 and TRBJ1-1): KAGVTQTPRYLIKTRGQQVTLSCSPISGHRSVSWYQQTPGQGLQFLFEYFSETQRNKGNFPGRFSGRQFSNSRSEMNVSTLELGDSALYLCASSLDGEAFFGQGTRLTVV.

V gene TRBV2 combines with J gene TRBJ2-3; possibly TRBD2 for D (5 bases). The CDR3 totals 16 residues. Germline V CDR1 and CDR2: SNHLY, FYNNEI. V gave up 4 bases and J gave up 2 bases, with 16 bases separating them. CDR3 sequence reads: CASSVLEGAITDTQYF. The CDR3 bases are TGTGCCAGCAGTGTACTAGAGGGAGCGATCACAGATACGCAGTATTTT.

This clonotype showed up just a few times. The chain recombines TRBV6-5 with TRBJ2-5; 11 bases agree with TRBD2. The germline gives CDR1 MNHEY, CDR2 SVGAGI. V trimming: 2 bases; J trimming: 4 bases; junction bases outside the gene matches: 15. The CDR3 consists of 19 residues. CDR3 DNA sequence: TGTGCCAGCAGTTACGGCTCCGGTAGCGGGAGGGCCGCCCTAGAGACCCAGTACTTC. This encodes CASSYGSGSGRAALETQYF.

This clonotype was seen a few times. The rearrangement joins TRBV12-3 or TRBV12-4 to TRBJ2-2; perhaps TRBD2 as D (5 bases). The CDR3 loop spans 17 amino acids. V lost 5 bases and J lost 0, with 16 bases in between. The CDR3 sequence is CASSPHAGQTNTGELFF. CDR3 DNA sequence: TGTGCCAGCAGTCCTCACGCGGGCCAGACGAACACCGGGGAGCTGTTTTTT.

The CDR3 bases are TGCGCCAGCAGTCAATCGCAGAGGGACAGGTGGTGGACCGGGGAGCTGTTTTTT. Its translation: CASSQSQRDRWWTGELFF. The chain joins TRBV23-1 to TRBJ2-2, with 8 bases matching TRBD1. TRBV23-1 is given ORF status, its function remaining uncertain. With V trimmed by 0 bases and J by 5 bases, 11 bases remained unmatched. This CDR3 comprises 18 residues.

V and J are TRBV9 and TRBJ1-2; no clear D. V gave up 2 bases and J gave up 0 bases, with 5 bases separating them. CDR3 length equals 13 residues. Germline CDR1 and CDR2: SGDLS and YYNGEE. CDR3 DNA: TGTGCCAGCAGCGTCCAGACTAACTATGGCTACACCTTC. This translates into CASSVQTNYGYTF.

This clonotype has just a few counts. CDR3 DNA: TGCAGTGCTAGAGAGGGAGGGCCCATGGACTCCTACAATGAGCAGTTCTTC. Amino acid sequence: CSAREGGPMDSYNEQFF. The chain uses TRBV20-1 and TRBJ2-1; 7 bases match TRBD2. J was trimmed by 0 bases and V by 0 bases; bases with no gene match: 8. Germline CDR1 is DFQATT and CDR2 is SNEGSKA (reference sequence). The CDR3 contains 17 residues.

The chain employs TRBV15 and TRBJ2-1, with D perhaps TRBD2 (7 bases). Germline CDR1 is LNHNV and CDR2 is YYDKDF (reference sequence). The CDR3 is made up of 15 amino acids. The V gene lost 5 bases and the J gene lost 6 bases, with 17 bases spanning the gap. The CDR3 coding sequence is TGTGCCACCAGCCTCAGGGCGGGGGCCTTCAATGAGCAGTTCTTC. It specifies CATSLRAGAFNEQFF.

The V and J genes are TRBV6-6 and TRBJ2-4, with 15 bases aligning to TRBD2. Germline V gene sequence: CDR1 MNHNY, CDR2 SVGAGI (reference sequence). The J segment lost 7 bases and the V segment lost 3 bases, leaving 1 base of the junction unmatched. The CDR3 consists of 15 residues. The CDR3 spells CASSYGTSGGNIQYF. CDR3 in DNA: TGTGCCAGCAGTTATGGGACTAGCGGGGGGAACATTCAGTACTTC.

This clonotype was recorded a few times. This chain connects TRBV6-6 to TRBJ2-3; D may be TRBD2 (6 bases). V was pared by 2 bases and J by 5 bases, with 26 bases between. Germline CDR1 MNHNY, CDR2 SVGAGI (reference sequence). This CDR3 is built from 19 residues. The CDR3 nucleotides read TGTGCCAGCAGTTACACCCCTCCGGGAGCCCACACTCGAGGAGATACGCAGTATTTT. This gives the protein CASSYTPPGAHTRGDTQYF.